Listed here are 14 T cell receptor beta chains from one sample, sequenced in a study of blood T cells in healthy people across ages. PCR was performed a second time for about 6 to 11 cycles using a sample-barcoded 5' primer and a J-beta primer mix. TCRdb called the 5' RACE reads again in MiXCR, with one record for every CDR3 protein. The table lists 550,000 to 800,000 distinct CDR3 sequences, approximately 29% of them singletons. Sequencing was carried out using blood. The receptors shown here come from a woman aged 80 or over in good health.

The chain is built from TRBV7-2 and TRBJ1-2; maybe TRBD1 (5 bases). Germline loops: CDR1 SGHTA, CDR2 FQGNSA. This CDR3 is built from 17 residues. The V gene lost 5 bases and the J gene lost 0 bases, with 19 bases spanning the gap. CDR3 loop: CASSIQGRGLSNYGYTF. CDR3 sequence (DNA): TGTGCCAGCAGCATCCAAGGGAGGGGCCTTTCTAACTATGGCTACACCTTC.

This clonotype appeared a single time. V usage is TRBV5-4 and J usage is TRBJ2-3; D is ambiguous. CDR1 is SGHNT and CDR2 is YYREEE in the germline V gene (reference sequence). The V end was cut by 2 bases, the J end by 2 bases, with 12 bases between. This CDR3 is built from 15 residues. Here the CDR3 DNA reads TGTGCCAGCAGCTTATCGGCGGCTTCCACAGATACGCAGTATTTT. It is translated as CASSLSAASTDTQYF.

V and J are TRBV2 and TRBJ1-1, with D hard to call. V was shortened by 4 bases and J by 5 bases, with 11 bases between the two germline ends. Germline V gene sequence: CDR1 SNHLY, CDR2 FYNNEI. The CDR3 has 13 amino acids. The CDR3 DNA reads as TGTGCCAGCAGTGGTCTGACCGGGACTGAAGCTTTCTTT. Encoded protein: CASSGLTGTEAFF.

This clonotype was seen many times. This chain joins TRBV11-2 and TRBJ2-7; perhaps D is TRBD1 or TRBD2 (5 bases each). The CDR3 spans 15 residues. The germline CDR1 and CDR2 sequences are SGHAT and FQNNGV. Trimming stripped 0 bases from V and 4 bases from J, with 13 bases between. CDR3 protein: CASSLDGDGKYEQYF. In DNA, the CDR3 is TGTGCCAGCAGCTTAGATGGGGACGGAAAATACGAGCAGTACTTC. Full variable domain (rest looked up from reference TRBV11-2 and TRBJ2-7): EAGVAQSPRYKIIEKRQSVAFWCNPISGHATLYWYQQILGQGPKLLIQFQNNGVVDDSQLPKDRFSAERLKGVDSTLKIQPAKLEDSAVYLCASSLDGDGKYEQYFGPGTRLTVT.

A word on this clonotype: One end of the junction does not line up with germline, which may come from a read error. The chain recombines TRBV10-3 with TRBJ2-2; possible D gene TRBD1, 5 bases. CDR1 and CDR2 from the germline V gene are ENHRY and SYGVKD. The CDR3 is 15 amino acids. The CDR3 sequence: CAISAARTGTEELFF. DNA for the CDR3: TGTGCCATCAGTGCCGCTCGTACAGGAACCGAGGAGCTGTTTTTT.

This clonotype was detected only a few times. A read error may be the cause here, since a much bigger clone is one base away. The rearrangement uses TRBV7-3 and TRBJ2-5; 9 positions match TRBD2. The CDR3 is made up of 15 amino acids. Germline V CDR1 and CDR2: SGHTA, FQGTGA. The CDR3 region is CASSLAGGPQEAQYF. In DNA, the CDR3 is TGTGCCAGCAGCTTAGCGGGGGGGCCTCAAGAGGCCCAGTACTTC.

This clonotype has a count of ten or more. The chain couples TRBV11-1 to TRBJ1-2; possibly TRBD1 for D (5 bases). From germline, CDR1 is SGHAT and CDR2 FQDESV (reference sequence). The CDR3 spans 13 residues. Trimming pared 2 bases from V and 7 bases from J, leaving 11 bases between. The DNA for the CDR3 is TGTGCCAGCAGCTTACGGCAGGGTTCTGGCTACACCTTC. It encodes CASSLRQGSGYTF.

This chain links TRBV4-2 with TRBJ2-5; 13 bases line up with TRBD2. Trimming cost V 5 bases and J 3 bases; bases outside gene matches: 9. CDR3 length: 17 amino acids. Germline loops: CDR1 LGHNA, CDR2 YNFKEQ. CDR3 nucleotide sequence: TGTGCCAGCAGCTCTCGACTAGCGGGGGGACCTGAAGAGACCCAGTACTTC. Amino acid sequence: CASSSRLAGGPEETQYF.

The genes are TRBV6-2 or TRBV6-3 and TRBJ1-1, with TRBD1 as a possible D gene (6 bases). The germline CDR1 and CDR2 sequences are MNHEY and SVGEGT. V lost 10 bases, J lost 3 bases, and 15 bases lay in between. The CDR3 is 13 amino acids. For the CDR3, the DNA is TGTGCCACCGCCCGGGGGGGGCACACTGAAGCTTTCTTT. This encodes CATARGGHTEAFF.

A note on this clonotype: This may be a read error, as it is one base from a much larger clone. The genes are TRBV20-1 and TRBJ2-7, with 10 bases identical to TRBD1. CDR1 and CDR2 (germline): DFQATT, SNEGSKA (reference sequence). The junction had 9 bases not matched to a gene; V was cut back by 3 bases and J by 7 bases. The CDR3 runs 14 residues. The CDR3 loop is CSASPGQGSNEQYF. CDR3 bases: TGCAGTGCTAGTCCGGGACAGGGGTCCAATGAGCAGTACTTC.

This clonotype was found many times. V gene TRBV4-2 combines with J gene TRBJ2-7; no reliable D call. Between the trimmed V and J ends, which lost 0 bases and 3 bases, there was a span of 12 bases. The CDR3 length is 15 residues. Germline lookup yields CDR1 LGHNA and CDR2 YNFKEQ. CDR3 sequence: CASSQEKSTDYEQYF. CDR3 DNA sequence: TGTGCCAGCAGCCAAGAAAAATCGACCGACTACGAGCAGTACTTC.

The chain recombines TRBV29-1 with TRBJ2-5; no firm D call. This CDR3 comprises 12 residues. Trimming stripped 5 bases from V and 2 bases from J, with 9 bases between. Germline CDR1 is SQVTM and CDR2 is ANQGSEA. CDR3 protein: CSVFLWQETQYF. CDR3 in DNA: TGCAGCGTTTTCTTATGGCAAGAGACCCAGTACTTC.

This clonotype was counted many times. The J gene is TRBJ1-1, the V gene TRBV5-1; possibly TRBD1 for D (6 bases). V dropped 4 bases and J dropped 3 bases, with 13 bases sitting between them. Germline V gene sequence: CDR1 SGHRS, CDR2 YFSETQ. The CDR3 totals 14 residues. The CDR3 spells CASSPGGQDTEAFF. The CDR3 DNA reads TGCGCCAGCAGCCCGGGGGGCCAAGACACTGAAGCTTTCTTT.

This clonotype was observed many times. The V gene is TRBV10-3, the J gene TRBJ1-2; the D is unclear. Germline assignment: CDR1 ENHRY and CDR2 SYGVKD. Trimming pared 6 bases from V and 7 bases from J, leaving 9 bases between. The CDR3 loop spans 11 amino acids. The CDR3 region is CAIRETPGYTF. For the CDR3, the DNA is TGTGCCATCAGGGAAACCCCTGGCTACACCTTC.